The 25 T cell receptor beta chains given below trace back to one sample, sequenced in a study of somatic mutations in cytotoxic T cells in rheumatoid arthritis. TCRdb's copy holds only in-frame clones and misses some; the assay was immunoSEQ multiplex PCR. The data hold more than 20,000 clones, with about 82% observed a single time. The sequencing sample was made of CD8+ T cells sorted from blood. The origin of the receptors is a woman between 45 and 60 years old in good health.

This chain connects TRBV2 to TRBJ1-5; 10 nucleotides align to TRBD1. The CDR3 is 15 amino acids. CDR1 and CDR2 from the germline V gene are SNHLY and FYNNEI. The V and J ends lost 6 bases and 3 bases, in that order; junction bases with no gene match: 5. The CDR3 DNA reads TGTGCCAGCAGCGGGACAGGGGATACCAATCAGCCCCAGCATTTT. The encoded protein is CASSGTGDTNQPQHF.

A single count supports this clone. This chain links TRBV27 with TRBJ2-7; the match to TRBD2 covers 8 bases. Germline trimming cut 2 bases from V and 4 bases from J; bases unmatched to any gene: 7. There are 15 residues in the CDR3. In germline, CDR1 is MNHEY, CDR2 SMNVEV (reference sequence). The CDR3 region is CASSLRAGGLYEQYV. CDR3 coding DNA: TGTGCCAGCAGTTTAAGGGCGGGGGGCCTTTACGAGCAGTACGTC.

The J gene is TRBJ2-6, the V gene TRBV28; TRBD2 is a possible D gene (5 bases). Germline CDR1 reads MDHEN; CDR2 reads SYDVKM. The ends were cut back, 3 bases at V and 0 bases at J, with 9 bases in the middle. The CDR3 length is 16 residues. CDR3 protein: CASSFEGFSGANVLTF. CDR3 DNA sequence: TGTGCCAGCAGTTTCGAGGGCTTCTCTGGGGCCAACGTCCTGACTTTC.

V and J are TRBV4-3 and TRBJ2-3; 10 nucleotides match TRBD2. This CDR3 is 15 amino acids long. Germline V gene lookup returns CDR1 LGHNA and CDR2 YSLEER. V dropped 4 bases and J dropped 3; count of bases not matched to a gene: 4. Here the CDR3 reads CASSPGTSVTDTQYF. DNA for the CDR3: TGCGCCAGCAGCCCCGGGACTAGCGTTACAGATACGCAGTATTTT.

This clone has only a few counts. The DNA for the CDR3 is TGTGCCGGCGCGCCAGGGAGCACTGAAGCTTTCTTT. As protein: CAGAPGSTEAFF. V gene TRBV7-9 combines with J gene TRBJ1-1, with a tentative D call TRBD1 (5 bases). The germline V gene has CDR1 SEHNR and CDR2 FQNEAQ (reference sequence). The CDR3 is 12 residues long. The ends were cut back, 11 bases at V and 4 bases at J, with 14 bases in the middle.

This chain uses TRBV28 with TRBJ2-3; 11 positions match TRBD2. Trimming cost V 1 base and J 4 bases; bases outside gene matches: 13. Germline V CDR1 and CDR2: MDHEN, SYDVKM. The CDR3 has 19 residues. The CDR3 DNA is TGTGCCAGCAGTTTATTAGCAGTAGTGGGGACTAGCGGTGCAGATACGCAGTATTTT. Translating gives CASSLLAVVGTSGADTQYF.

The V and J genes are TRBV5-6 and TRBJ2-2; 9 nucleotides align to TRBD2. The CDR3 totals 16 residues. Germline V gives CDR1 SGHDT, CDR2 YYEEEE. Trimming at V came to 1 base and at J to 4 bases, leaving 5 bases not matched to a gene. The DNA of the CDR3 is TGTGCCAGCAGCTTGTGGCTAGCGGGGTTCACCGGGGAGCTGTTTTTT. This translates into CASSLWLAGFTGELFF. The variable domain in full, completed from reference TRBV5-6 and TRBJ2-2, reads DAGVTQSPTHLIKTRGQQVTLRCSPKSGHDTVSWYQQALGQGPQFIFQYYEEEERQRGNFPDRFSGHQFPNYSSELNVNALLLGDSALYLCASSLWLAGFTGELFFGEGSRLTVL.

This chain connects TRBV7-9 to TRBJ2-5; possibly TRBD1 for D (5 bases). V lost 6 bases to trimming and J lost 1 base, with 15 bases between them. This CDR3 region has 15 residues. Germline lookup yields CDR1 SEHNR and CDR2 FQNEAQ (reference sequence). CDR3 protein: CASSQAQGFQETQYF. DNA for the CDR3: TGTGCCAGCAGTCAAGCCCAGGGATTCCAAGAGACCCAGTACTTC.

This clone came up a few times. The chain uses TRBV6-1 and TRBJ2-7, with 9 bases that match TRBD1. The V segment lost 1 base and the J segment 3 bases; nucleotides outside the gene matches: 7. CDR3 size: 16 residues. Germline V CDR1 and CDR2: MNHNS, SASEGT. CDR3 in DNA: TGTGCCAGCAGTGAAGGGGACGGGACAGGGAACTACGAGCAGTACTTC. Its translation: CASSEGDGTGNYEQYF.

This chain links TRBV11-2 with TRBJ2-1; 10 positions agree with TRBD1. Looked up from germline, CDR1 is SGHAT and CDR2 is FQNNGV. This CDR3 is 16 amino acids long. After removal of 4 bases from V and 6 bases from J, the junction contained 9 bases not matched to a gene. This chain's CDR3 is CASSSQGGDRGNEQFF. The CDR3 DNA reads as TGTGCCAGCAGCTCCCAGGGGGGGGACAGGGGCAATGAGCAGTTCTTC. The full variable domain, rest sourced from reference TRBV11-2 and TRBJ2-1, is EAGVAQSPRYKIIEKRQSVAFWCNPISGHATLYWYQQILGQGPKLLIQFQNNGVVDDSQLPKDRFSAERLKGVDSTLKIQPAKLEDSAVYLCASSSQGGDRGNEQFFGPGTRLTVL.

This clone was seen just once. The gene calls are TRBV7-9 and TRBJ1-1; no reliable D call. CDR3 length: 14 residues. Germline V CDR1 and CDR2: SEHNR, FQNEAQ (reference sequence). The germline V and J ends were trimmed by 5 bases and 7 bases, with 17 bases remaining between them. The CDR3 loop reads CASSPVTSYVEAFF. CDR3 bases: TGTGCCAGCAGCCCGGTCACGTCGTATGTTGAAGCTTTCTTT. Together with reference TRBV7-9 and TRBJ1-1, the CDR3 gives the full variable domain: DTGVSQNPRHKITKRGQNVTFRCDPISEHNRLYWYRQTLGQGPEFLTYFQNEAQLEKSRLLSDRFSAERPKGSFSTLEIQRTEQGDSAMYLCASSPVTSYVEAFFGQGTRLTVV.

This clone was seen more than once but under ten times. The chain is built from TRBV4-3 and TRBJ1-1; D perhaps matches TRBD1 (5 bases). The germline V and J ends were trimmed by 1 base and 1 base, with 13 bases remaining between them. The CDR3 is 16 residues long. The germline V gene has CDR1 LGHNA and CDR2 YSLEER. In DNA form, the CDR3 reads TGCGCCAGCAGCCAAGCCTCGGGACCGGCGAACACTGAAGCTTTCTTT. Translating it yields CASSQASGPANTEAFF.

The chain is built from TRBV10-3 and TRBJ1-5, with 8 bases identical to TRBD1. From germline, CDR1 is ENHRY and CDR2 SYGVKD. This CDR3 is 14 amino acids long. J was trimmed by 4 bases and V by 8 bases; bases with no gene match: 7. The CDR3 reads CAIQGQGVNQPQHF. CDR3 DNA sequence: TGTGCCATCCAAGGACAGGGAGTTAATCAGCCCCAGCATTTT.

The chain couples TRBV19 to TRBJ2-1; D gene unclear. The CDR3 totals 14 residues. V shed 1 base and J shed 8 bases, with 12 bases lying between them. Germline CDR1 and CDR2: LNHDA and SQIVND (reference sequence). As DNA, the CDR3 is TGTGCCAGTAGTATAGGGGTAGATCAGTATGAGCAGTTCTTC. Encoded protein: CASSIGVDQYEQFF.

The rearrangement uses TRBV4-1 and TRBJ2-3, with D possibly being TRBD2 (6 bases). This CDR3 comprises 16 residues. Germline-derived CDR1 and CDR2 are MGHRA and YSYEKL. The V end lost 0 bases, the J end lost 4 bases, and 14 bases lay between the germline ends. CDR3 DNA: TGCGCCAGCAGCCAAGATCTCGCGGGGTTCGCAGATACGCAGTATTTT. The encoded protein is CASSQDLAGFADTQYF.

This clone was recorded only once. The chain combines TRBV27 with TRBJ2-3; 13 bases line up with TRBD2. The CDR3 is made up of 16 amino acids. V shed 6 bases and J 4 bases; nucleotides not matched to a gene: 7. CDR1 is MNHEY and CDR2 is SMNVEV in the germline V gene (reference sequence). The CDR3 nucleotides are TGTGCCAGCAGCCTTACTAGCGGGGGGGCTCCAGATACGCAGTATTTT. Its protein is CASSLTSGGAPDTQYF.

The chain is built from TRBV7-5 and TRBJ1-5. TRBV7-5 is a pseudogene locus. The CDR3 spans 16 residues. The CDR3 DNA is TGTGCCAGAAGCTGTCTGCGGGGGCATCGGCTTCAGCCCCAGCATTTT. Protein: CARSCLRGHRLQPQHF.

Only one count was recorded for this clone. The J gene is TRBJ2-6, the V gene TRBV2; the D gene is possibly TRBD2 (6 bases). The CDR3 runs to 17 residues. From germline, CDR1 is SNHLY and CDR2 FYNNEI. Trimming left V 6 bases short and J 1 base short, with 16 bases between. CDR3 in DNA: TGTGCCAGCAGGGACCGGGACTGGGGTTCTGGGGCCAACGTCCTGACTTTC. Translated: CASRDRDWGSGANVLTF.

This sequence joins TRBV2 and TRBJ2-7; 7 bases map to TRBD1. V was clipped by 7 bases and J by 4 bases; unmatched bases: 7. Germline V gene lookup returns CDR1 SNHLY and CDR2 FYNNEI. The CDR3 is 13 residues long. CDR3 nucleotide sequence: TGTGCCAGCAATCAAGGCAGGGGGTACGAGCAGTACGTC. As protein: CASNQGRGYEQYV.

The chain uses TRBV11-2 and TRBJ1-1; no clear D. The CDR3 runs to 14 residues. The V gene's germline CDR1 is SGHAT and CDR2 FQNNGV. Trimming removed 2 bases from V and 5 bases from J, with 12 bases in between. The CDR3 region is CASSLRLGETEAFF. Here the CDR3 DNA reads TGTGCCAGCAGCTTAAGATTGGGAGAGACTGAAGCTTTCTTT.

The V and J genes are TRBV6-6 and TRBJ2-3, with D perhaps matching TRBD1 (7 bases). Germline V gene lookup returns CDR1 MNHNY and CDR2 SVGAGI (reference sequence). This CDR3 comprises 16 residues. V gave up 2 bases and J gave up 0 bases, with 12 bases separating them. Written as DNA, the CDR3 is TGTGCCAGCAGTTACGGGCAGGGGGGAAGCACAGATACGCAGTATTTT. It encodes CASSYGQGGSTDTQYF.

The chain employs TRBV15 and TRBJ2-5; D possibly corresponds to TRBD1 (6 bases). Trimming took off 3 bases at V and 2 bases at J, with 16 bases between the two ends. The CDR3 runs 16 residues. Germline CDR1 is LNHNV and CDR2 is YYDKDF (reference sequence). DNA of the CDR3: TGTGCCACCAGCAGGCAGGCCCCCGGGACACAAGAGACCCAGTACTTC. Its translation: CATSRQAPGTQETQYF.

V gene TRBV5-6 combines with J gene TRBJ2-1; no reliable D call. The V and J ends lost 1 base and 2 bases respectively, with 4 bases between them. This CDR3 region has 13 residues. From germline, CDR1 is SGHDT and CDR2 YYEEEE. In DNA form, the CDR3 reads TGTGCCAGCAGCTTGCAGGCCTACAATGAGCAGTTCTTC. Amino acid sequence: CASSLQAYNEQFF.

The CDR3 nucleotides read TGTGCCAGCAGCTTAGCCGGGCCCGATGACAATGAGCAGTTCTTC. It specifies CASSLAGPDDNEQFF. The chain uses TRBV7-8 and TRBJ2-1; no firm D call. This CDR3 has 15 residues. Germline V gives CDR1 SGHVS, CDR2 FQNEAQ. V gave up 0 bases and J gave up 5 bases, with 11 bases separating them.

The chain couples TRBV27 to TRBJ2-5; D is ambiguous. Germline CDR1 is MNHEY and CDR2 is SMNVEV (reference sequence). V was trimmed by 7 bases and J by 0 bases, leaving 9 bases between them. CDR3 length equals 13 residues. The CDR3 nucleotides are TGTGCCAGCAAGGAACAGAACCAAGAGACCCAGTACTTC. Its protein is CASKEQNQETQYF.